Below are 27 T cell receptor beta chains sequenced from a single sample in a study of post-analysis software for immune sequencing data. Unique molecular identifiers were carried by the TCR beta cDNA libraries. TCRdb itself ran the PCR reads through MiXCR, one entry per CDR3 protein. There are roughly 650,000 distinct CDR3 sequences in the sample; 55% to 60% occur only once, and 10% to 12% lies in the top ten. Whole-study findings and limits: Patients carried a handful of TRBV segments more frequently than controls did, and TRBV5-6, TRBV5-1 and TRBV20-1 were among them.

No antigen has been identified for these receptors. Sequenced sample: blood. Receptors were obtained from a girl aged 2 to 10 with multiple sclerosis.

V and J are TRBV7-2 and TRBJ2-1, with D maybe TRBD2 (6 bases). The CDR3 contains 13 residues. From germline, CDR1 is SGHTA and CDR2 FQGNSA. The V end was cut by 3 bases, the J end by 8 bases, with 11 bases between. CDR3: CASSFRWGDEQFF. The DNA of the CDR3 is TGTGCCAGCAGCTTTCGCTGGGGGGATGAGCAGTTCTTC.

This clonotype turned up a few times. The CDR3 DNA is TGCAGTGCCGCCGGTGGGGACACAATGAACACTGAAGCTTTCTTT. Encoded protein: CSAAGGDTMNTEAFF. The chain combines TRBV20-1 with TRBJ1-1, with D maybe TRBD1 (6 bases). The CDR3 is made up of 15 amino acids. V shed 6 bases and J shed 0 bases, with 17 bases lying between them. Germline CDR1 and CDR2: DFQATT and SNEGSKA (reference sequence).

This clonotype has a handful of counts. The genes are TRBV3-1 and TRBJ1-2; unclear D gene. Germline CDR1 reads LGHDT; CDR2 reads YNNKEL (reference sequence). Trimming stripped 0 bases from V and 5 bases from J, with 13 bases between. The CDR3 sequence is 15 residues long. CDR3 nucleotide sequence: TGTGCCAGCAGCCAAGATTATAAGACGGAGTATGGCTACACCTTC. Its translation: CASSQDYKTEYGYTF.

The chain employs TRBV6-2 or TRBV6-3 and TRBJ2-1, with TRBD2 matching over 8 bases. The germline CDR1 and CDR2 sequences are MNHEY and SVGEGT. The CDR3 is made up of 14 amino acids. J lost 3 bases, V lost 8 bases, and 6 bases had no gene match. For the CDR3, the DNA is TGTGCCAGCGAGAAACGGGAGGGCTACAATGAGCAGTTCTTC. Its translation: CASEKREGYNEQFF.

This CDR3 is CASSLGLAGDTSTDTQYF. CDR3 DNA sequence: TGTGCCAGCAGCTTAGGGCTAGCGGGAGATACTAGCACAGATACGCAGTATTTT. The chain combines TRBV13 with TRBJ2-3; 10 nucleotides agree with TRBD2. Germline CDR1 and CDR2: PRHDT and FYEKMQ (reference sequence). This CDR3 spans 18 amino acids. V lost 0 bases, J lost 0 bases, and 6 bases stayed unmatched.

The rearrangement links TRBV2 to TRBJ2-3, with 9 bases that match TRBD1. Looked up from germline, CDR1 is SNHLY and CDR2 is FYNNEI. The CDR3 has 15 amino acids. The ends lost 4 bases at V and 1 base at J; junction bases unmatched: 3. The CDR3 sequence is CASSGQGGRTDTQYF. DNA for the CDR3: TGTGCCAGCAGTGGACAGGGGGGGCGCACAGATACGCAGTATTTT.

This chain links TRBV12-3 or TRBV12-4 with TRBJ2-5; the D gene is possibly TRBD2 (6 bases). This CDR3 comprises 13 residues. Trimming shortened V by 3 bases and J by 5 bases, and 10 bases separated the two germline ends. In DNA, the CDR3 is TGTGCCAGCAGTTTCGGGGGAAGCGAGACCCAGTACTTC. Protein product: CASSFGGSETQYF.

V and J are TRBV7-2 and TRBJ1-4, with TRBD1 identical over 7 bases. Losses at the gene ends were 5 bases for V and 8 bases for J; bases not matched to a gene: 11. The CDR3 sequence is 15 residues long. CDR1 and CDR2 (germline): SGHTA, FQGNSA. The CDR3 spells CASSPLGGGNEKLFF. Here the CDR3 DNA reads TGTGCCAGCAGCCCCCTGGGAGGGGGCAACGAAAAACTGTTTTTT.

J is TRBJ2-3 and V is TRBV5-1; D is uncertain. Germline V gene lookup returns CDR1 SGHRS and CDR2 YFSETQ. V was clipped by 4 bases and J by 4 bases, with 22 bases between them. The CDR3 totals 17 residues. CDR3 sequence reads: CASSRLSSVRAADTQYF. CDR3 DNA sequence: TGCGCCAGCAGCCGCCTATCCTCCGTTCGTGCCGCAGATACGCAGTATTTT.

The chain is built from TRBV29-1 and TRBJ2-1, with 10 bases that match TRBD1. The CDR3 length is 14 residues. The V and J ends lost 6 bases and 7 bases, in that order; junction bases with no gene match: 9. Per germline, CDR1 SQVTM and CDR2 ANQGSEA. The DNA of the CDR3 is TGCAGCGTCCCAACGCCGGGACAGGGGAATGAGCAGTTCTTC. Translated: CSVPTPGQGNEQFF.

The chain links TRBV7-9 to TRBJ2-5; D perhaps matches TRBD1 (6 bases). Judging by the DNA end, TRBJ2-7 fits better; the J call may be wrong. This CDR3 spans 13 amino acids. Germline CDR1 and CDR2: SEHNR and FQNEAQ (reference sequence). DNA of the CDR3: TGTGCCAGCAGCTTGAAGGGGGACGACGAGCAGTACTTC. This translates into CASSLKGDDEQYF.

The chain employs TRBV3-1 and TRBJ2-3, with a weak D call TRBD2 (5 bases). Per the germline V gene, CDR1 is LGHDT and CDR2 is YNNKEL (reference sequence). CDR3 size: 17 residues. The germline V and J ends were trimmed by 3 bases and 0 bases, with 16 bases remaining between them. DNA of the CDR3: TGTGCCAGCAGCCACTTTGCTGGGCGGGCTAGCACAGATACGCAGTATTTT. Amino acids: CASSHFAGRASTDTQYF.

This clonotype was counted once. V and J are TRBV7-8 and TRBJ2-4; the D is unclear. Germline lookup yields CDR1 SGHVS and CDR2 FQNEAQ. The CDR3 consists of 11 residues. Trimming removed 1 base from V and 8 bases from J, with 3 bases in between. In nucleotides, the CDR3 is TGTGCCAGCAGCTTAGTGGACATTCAGTACTTC. Its translation is CASSLVDIQYF.

A few counts support this clonotype. V usage is TRBV4-1 and J usage is TRBJ2-7, with TRBD1 matching 10 bases. V shed 3 bases and J 5 bases; nucleotides not matched to a gene: 10. CDR1 and CDR2 (germline): MGHRA, YSYEKL. The CDR3 length is 16 residues. The DNA of the CDR3 is TGCGCCAGCAGCCATATGCCCGGGACAGGGGACCACGAGCAGTACTTC. It translates to CASSHMPGTGDHEQYF.

This clonotype was observed a few times. The V gene is TRBV6-6, the J gene TRBJ2-1, with 7 bases identical to TRBD1. V lost 6 bases to trimming and J lost 2 bases; unmatched junction nucleotides: 10. Per germline, CDR1 MNHNY and CDR2 SVGAGI (reference sequence). The CDR3 length is 16 residues. The CDR3 bases are TGTGCCAGCAGGTTGGGCGTCACAGGGGCCTACAATGAGCAGTTCTTC. Translated, it gives CASRLGVTGAYNEQFF.

The chain recombines TRBV3-1 with TRBJ2-5, with 10 bases fitting TRBD2. J lost 2 bases, V lost 3 bases, and 6 bases had no gene match. The V gene's germline CDR1 is LGHDT and CDR2 YNNKEL (reference sequence). The CDR3 length is 16 residues. The CDR3 DNA is TGTGCCAGCAGCCATGGAGGACTAGCGGTACAAGAGACCCAGTACTTC. The encoded protein is CASSHGGLAVQETQYF.

This rearrangement joins TRBV5-1 to TRBJ2-3, with D perhaps TRBD2 (6 bases). The CDR3 runs to 15 residues. CDR1 is SGHRS, CDR2 YFSETQ, per germline. The V and J ends lost 2 bases and 5 bases respectively, with 15 bases between them. CDR3 bases: TGCGCCAGCAGCTTCGGGGGAAGGGTAGGAGATACGCAGTATTTT. Amino acid sequence: CASSFGGRVGDTQYF.

The V and J genes are TRBV5-1 and TRBJ2-3; D remains unclear. The germline gives CDR1 SGHRS, CDR2 YFSETQ. V lost 7 bases and J 3 bases, leaving 12 bases between the germline ends. CDR3 length: 13 amino acids. The CDR3 DNA is TGCGCCAGCCGCACGCGTTGGACAGATACGCAGTATTTT. As protein: CASRTRWTDTQYF.

This chain connects TRBV10-3 to TRBJ1-2; D unclear. Per the germline V gene, CDR1 is ENHRY and CDR2 is SYGVKD. CDR3 length: 11 residues. V dropped 11 bases and J dropped 4 bases, with 11 bases sitting between them. This CDR3 is CAVDNVYGYTF. The CDR3 DNA sequence: TGTGCCGTCGACAACGTCTATGGCTACACCTTC.

The CDR3 DNA reads TGCGCCAGCAGACTCGGGACAGGGGTCTACAATGAGCAGTTCTTC. Translating gives CASRLGTGVYNEQFF. The gene calls are TRBV5-1 and TRBJ2-1; 10 bases fit TRBD1. V dropped 5 bases and J dropped 3; count of bases not matched to a gene: 5. Germline lookup yields CDR1 SGHRS and CDR2 YFSETQ. The CDR3 length is 15 residues. Supplemented by reference TRBV5-1 and TRBJ2-1, the full variable domain reads KAGVTQTPRYLIKTRGQQVTLSCSPISGHRSVSWYQQTPGQGLQFLFEYFSETQRNKGNFPGRFSGRQFSNSRSEMNVSTLELGDSALYLCASRLGTGVYNEQFFGPGTRLTVL.

The chain uses TRBV20-1 and TRBJ2-1, with TRBD2 matching over 9 bases. CDR3 length: 15 amino acids. V was pared by 7 bases and J by 3 bases, with 10 bases of the junction left unmatched. Per the germline V gene, CDR1 is DFQATT and CDR2 is SNEGSKA (reference sequence). The CDR3 sequence is CSGTSVRSDYNEQFF. CDR3 bases: TGCAGTGGGACTAGCGTCCGCTCAGACTACAATGAGCAGTTCTTC.

V and J are TRBV7-2 and TRBJ2-7, with D uncertain. This CDR3 has 15 amino acids. Trimming cost V 0 bases and J 2 bases, with 11 bases left between them. Germline CDR1 SGHTA, CDR2 FQGNSA. CDR3 protein: CASSLALENTYEQYF. The CDR3 DNA follows: TGTGCCAGCAGCTTAGCGCTAGAGAACACCTACGAGCAGTACTTC.

The sample holds one count of this clonotype. This chain joins TRBV5-1 and TRBJ2-7; 10 bases are a match to TRBD2. Per the germline V gene, CDR1 is SGHRS and CDR2 is YFSETQ. The ends lost 1 base at V and 3 bases at J; junction bases unmatched: 4. The CDR3 is made up of 15 amino acids. CDR3 bases: TGCGCCAGCAGCTTGTTGGCTAGCGGGAGCTACGAGCAGTACTTC. This translates into CASSLLASGSYEQYF.

CDR3 loop: CASSNRTGYNSNQPQHF. DNA of the CDR3: TGTGCCAGCAGTAATAGGACAGGCTATAATAGCAATCAGCCCCAGCATTTT. V gene TRBV12-3 or TRBV12-4 combines with J gene TRBJ1-5, with 7 bases identical to TRBD1. J gave up 0 bases and V 5 bases, and 10 bases lay outside the gene matches. The CDR3 contains 17 residues.

The chain carries TRBV10-2 and TRBJ2-5; tentative D call: TRBD1 (5 bases). V was pared by 10 bases and J by 5 bases, with 20 bases between. This CDR3 comprises 14 residues. CDR1 WSHSY and CDR2 SAAADI come from the germline V gene. CDR3 protein: CAKNSMGRDETQYF. CDR3 sequence (DNA): TGCGCCAAAAATTCTATGGGCAGGGATGAGACCCAGTACTTC.

In this sample, this clonotype turned up a few times. This chain uses TRBV5-5 with TRBJ2-1, with 13 bases lining up with TRBD2. V was pared by 0 bases and J by 8 bases, with 5 bases of the junction left unmatched. The germline gives CDR1 SGHKS, CDR2 YYEKEE (reference sequence). The CDR3 is 16 residues long. CDR3 DNA: TGTGCCAGCAGCTTGGGACTAGCGGGAGGAGGCGATGAGCAGTTCTTC. It translates to CASSLGLAGGGDEQFF. The full variable domain, completed using reference TRBV5-5 and TRBJ2-1, is DAGVTQSPTHLIKTRGQQVTLRCSPISGHKSVSWYQQVLGQGPQFIFQYYEKEERGRGNFPDRFSARQFPNYSSELNVNALLLGDSALYLCASSLGLAGGGDEQFFGPGTRLTVL.

The chain couples TRBV5-6 to TRBJ1-2; unclear D gene. The germline CDR1 and CDR2 sequences are SGHDT and YYEEEE. The V and J ends lost 3 bases and 4 bases respectively, with 16 bases between them. The CDR3 is 15 amino acids. CDR3 protein: CASSSRRTIVYGYTF. Written as DNA, the CDR3 is TGTGCCAGCAGCTCCCGGAGGACCATTGTCTATGGCTACACCTTC.